This TCR beta chain was identified in a study of Ad26.COV2.S vaccination and SARS-CoV-2 variants. About the research overall: Participants got Ad26.COV2.S intramuscularly, once or twice 56 days apart. Overall study findings and caveats: The TCR-based breadth and depth measures might underestimate overall T cell responses.

Data came from immunoSEQ multiplex PCR; TCRdb stores just in-frame clones and leaves some out. The profile shows just over 350,000 clones, around 84% of them singletons. Treatment of the sample: roughly 20 received Ad26.COV2.S at low or high dose, single or two shots; 5 received placebo; per-sample allocation not given. Sampling took place 63 days after the first vaccine or placebo injection. Comment on this clone: Its target is not known.

The junction had 6 bases not matched to a gene; V was cut back by 5 bases and J by 3 bases. This CDR3 comprises 15 residues. CDR1 is MNHEY, CDR2 SVGAGI, per germline. This chain links TRBV6-5 with TRBJ2-2; 7 bases map to TRBD1. This TCR was recovered from a person between 18 and 60 years old who received the Ad26.COV2.S COVID-19 vaccine or a placebo. The specimen was peripheral blood, collected in a trial of Ad26.COV2.S vaccine versus placebo. CDR3 protein: CASSNRGEYTGELFF. CDR3 coding DNA: TGTGCCAGCAGTAACAGGGGCGAATACACCGGGGAGCTGTTTTTT.